Each of the 5 T cell receptor beta chains below was sequenced from the same sample in a study of blood T cells in healthy people across ages (dated by TCRdb to between 2014 and 2016). Library preparation was by 5' RACE. The instrument given in TCRdb is Illumina HiSeq 2500. The second PCR ran for about 7 to 11 cycles and used a J-beta primer mix along with a sample-barcoded 5' primer. The public sequencing data were trimmed at Q25 with fastp and processed into clonotypes with MiXCR by TCRdb, which kept only in-frame beta chains. One record per CDR3 amino acid sequence lists the most common genes and DNA. The sample data list hundreds of thousands of distinct CDR3 sequences, and roughly two fifths of these were observed just once. The ten biggest clones cover less than 25% of the sample. Input material: blood. The receptors here all came from a woman aged 55 to 70 in good health.

The chain has TRBV27 and TRBJ2-5; 9 bases are shared with TRBD1. J was trimmed by 5 bases and V by 5 bases; bases with no gene match: 6. This CDR3 is 14 amino acids long. The germline V gene has CDR1 MNHEY and CDR2 SMNVEV (reference sequence). CDR3 nucleotides: TGTGCCAGCAGTAACTACAGGGGGCGGGAGACCCAGTACTTC. As protein: CASSNYRGRETQYF.

The chain uses TRBV10-3 and TRBJ2-4; no reliable D call. The CDR3 covers 11 residues. Germline V gives CDR1 ENHRY, CDR2 SYGVKD. With 10 bases removed from V and 7 bases from J, the gap between germline ends came to 11 bases. DNA for the CDR3: TGTGCCACCGGCGATTGGAACATTCAGTACTTC. Its protein product is CATGDWNIQYF.

This clonotype came up a few times. V gene TRBV14 combines with J gene TRBJ2-7; possible D gene TRBD1, 5 bases. V gave up 5 bases and J gave up 0 bases, with 14 bases separating them. The CDR3 extends over 15 amino acids. Germline CDR1 SGHDN, CDR2 FVKESK. CDR3 DNA sequence: TGTGCCAGCAGCGAAGGGGTAGACACCTCCTACGAGCAGTACTTC. Translating it yields CASSEGVDTSYEQYF.

This clonotype came up many times. For the CDR3, the DNA is TGTGCCAGCAGCCAAACGACGTACGAGCAGTACTTC. Translated: CASSQTTYEQYF. V usage is TRBV3-1 and J usage is TRBJ2-7; no clear D. This CDR3 contains 12 residues. In germline, CDR1 is LGHDT, CDR2 YNNKEL (reference sequence). The germline V and J ends were trimmed by 2 bases and 4 bases, with 6 bases remaining between them.

This clonotype has more than one count but fewer than ten. V gene TRBV29-1 combines with J gene TRBJ1-2; D ambiguous. The germline V gene encodes CDR1 SQVTM and CDR2 ANQGSEA. This CDR3 spans 12 amino acids. V lost 7 bases, J lost 4 bases, and 13 bases lay in between. The CDR3 protein is CSAASAGYGYTF. In DNA, the CDR3 is TGCAGCGCTGCGAGTGCAGGCTATGGCTACACCTTC.